Shown below are 10 T cell receptor beta chains from a single sample sequenced in a study of T-cell memory formation after mild COVID-19. One entry per CDR3 protein results from TCRdb running MiXCR on the 5' RACE reads. Of approximately 490,000 distinct CDR3 sequences in the sample, around 21% were seen once. The sample comprised PBMCs or a T cell subset sorted from them (not recorded which). The receptors come from an adult woman who had mild COVID-19 (a few samples of this study predate the infection). Cell type and time point are not known.

The chain combines TRBV2 with TRBJ2-5, with a weak D call TRBD2 (5 bases). Looked up from germline, CDR1 is SNHLY and CDR2 is FYNNEI. Trimming shortened V by 2 bases and J by 0 bases, and 10 bases separated the two germline ends. This CDR3 spans 15 amino acids. CDR3 sequence: CASSEWTEYQETQYF. The CDR3 DNA follows: TGTGCCAGCAGTGAATGGACTGAGTACCAAGAGACCCAGTACTTC. The variable domain in full, completed from reference TRBV2 and TRBJ2-5, reads EPEVTQTPSHQVTQMGQEVILRCVPISNHLYFYWYRQILGQKVEFLVSFYNNEISEKSEIFDDQFSVERPDGSNFTLKIRSTKLEDSAMYFCASSEWTEYQETQYFGPGTRLLVL.

The sample holds a few counts of this clonotype. The J gene is TRBJ2-7, the V gene TRBV18, with 8 bases that match TRBD2. After removal of 3 bases from V and 2 bases from J, the junction contained 9 bases not matched to a gene. Germline CDR1 is KGHSH and CDR2 is LQKENI. The CDR3 loop spans 16 amino acids. The CDR3 nucleotides are TGTGCCAGCTCACCCCGGGGGGGGACTGTACCCTACGAGCAGTACTTC. Translating gives CASSPRGGTVPYEQYF.

This clonotype turned up a few times. V and J are TRBV5-1 and TRBJ2-5; TRBD1 or TRBD2 may be the D gene (5 bases each). V was trimmed by 0 bases and J by 0 bases, leaving 9 bases between them. This CDR3 spans 15 amino acids. Germline V gene lookup returns CDR1 SGHRS and CDR2 YFSETQ. CDR3 nucleotide sequence: TGCGCCAGCAGCTTGGAACTGGGGGACCAAGAGACCCAGTACTTC. Amino acid sequence: CASSLELGDQETQYF.

The V gene is TRBV12-3 or TRBV12-4, the J gene TRBJ2-5; D is undetermined. The V gene lost 0 bases and the J gene lost 4 bases, with 6 bases spanning the gap. The CDR3 covers 13 residues. The CDR3 is CASSLAALETQYF. The CDR3 DNA sequence: TGTGCCAGCAGTTTAGCGGCCCTAGAGACCCAGTACTTC.

A single count supports this clonotype. At one of its ends the junction is not consistent with the germline gene, which may arise from a read error. The chain carries TRBV20-1 and TRBJ2-3, with D uncertain. Germline V gene data show CDR1 as DFQATT and CDR2 as SNEGSKA (reference sequence). The CDR3 totals 13 residues. DNA of the CDR3: TGCAGTGTTTTCAGGACGGGCACGGATACGCAGTATTTT. As protein: CSVFRTGTDTQYF.

In this sample, this clonotype turned up many times. The chain uses TRBV29-1 and TRBJ2-7; D not resolved. The V gene lost 4 bases and the J gene lost 2 bases, with 12 bases spanning the gap. The CDR3 length is 13 residues. The germline CDR1 and CDR2 sequences are SQVTM and ANQGSEA. The CDR3 reads CSVARPPTYEQYF. The DNA for the CDR3 is TGCAGCGTTGCCCGTCCACCAACCTACGAGCAGTACTTC.

This chain connects TRBV5-1 to TRBJ2-6, with 9 bases aligning to TRBD1. Looked up from germline, CDR1 is SGHRS and CDR2 is YFSETQ. CDR3 length: 18 residues. V trimming: 4 bases; J trimming: 0 bases; junction bases outside the gene matches: 8. CDR3 DNA sequence: TGCGCCAGCAGCGGGGGGACAGGGCACATCTCTGGGGCCAACGTCCTGACTTTC. It codes for CASSGGTGHISGANVLTF.

CDR3 loop: CAISESSDTQYF. The CDR3, as DNA: TGTGCCATCAGTGAGTCATCAGATACGCAGTATTTT. This chain joins TRBV10-3 and TRBJ2-3; no firm D call. Between the trimmed V and J ends, which lost 0 bases and 4 bases, there was a span of 2 bases. The germline V gene has CDR1 ENHRY and CDR2 SYGVKD. The CDR3 contains 12 residues.

The chain joins TRBV6-2 or TRBV6-3 to TRBJ1-4; 10 bases are shared with TRBD1. After removal of 6 bases from V and 8 bases from J, the junction contained 12 bases not matched to a gene. Germline lookup yields CDR1 MNHEY and CDR2 SVGEGT. The CDR3 consists of 16 residues. The CDR3 protein is CASRPHSGTGEEKLFF. In DNA, the CDR3 is TGTGCCAGCAGGCCCCACTCCGGGACAGGGGAGGAAAAACTGTTTTTT.

The chain has TRBV6-2 or TRBV6-3 and TRBJ2-3; TRBD1 agrees at 8 bases. Germline V lookup: CDR1 MNHEY, CDR2 SVGEGT. V shed 6 bases, J shed 2 bases, and the junction held 7 bases outside the gene matches. The CDR3 is made up of 15 amino acids. The CDR3 is CASRSGTGDTDTQYF. The CDR3 nucleotides are TGTGCCAGCAGATCCGGGACAGGTGACACAGATACGCAGTATTTT.